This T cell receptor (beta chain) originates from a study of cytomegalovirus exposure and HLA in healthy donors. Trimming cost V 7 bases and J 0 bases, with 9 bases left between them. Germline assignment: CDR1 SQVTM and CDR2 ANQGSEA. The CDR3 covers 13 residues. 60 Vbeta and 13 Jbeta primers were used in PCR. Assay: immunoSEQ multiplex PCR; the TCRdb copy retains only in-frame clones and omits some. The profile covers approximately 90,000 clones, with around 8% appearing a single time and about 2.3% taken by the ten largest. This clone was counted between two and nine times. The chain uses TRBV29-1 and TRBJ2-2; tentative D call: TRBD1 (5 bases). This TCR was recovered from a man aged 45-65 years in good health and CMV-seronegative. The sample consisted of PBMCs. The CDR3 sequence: CSGRQTNTGELFF. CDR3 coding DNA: TGCAGCGGTCGACAGACGAACACCGGGGAGCTGTTTTTT.